This note documents a single T cell receptor (beta chain) sequence. Its antigen is currently unknown. The source of the sample is a study of T cell repertoires in cytomegalovirus infection. Study overall: Both a matching HLA type and CMV infection were indicated by public TCR beta signatures.

TCRdb fed the reads into MiXCR, producing one record per CDR3 protein. The sample lists 50,000 to 65,000 distinct CDR3 sequences, around 18% occurring once. After removal of 5 bases from V and 6 bases from J, the junction contained 8 bases not matched to a gene. CDR1 is MNHEY and CDR2 is SMNVEV in the germline V gene (reference sequence). CDR3 length: 16 residues. The rearrangement uses TRBV27 and TRBJ1-5; 12 bases are a match to TRBD1. This TCR came from a human donor in good health (CMV status not recorded). Some clones in this sample may be carry-over from other donors' samples. Sequencing used CD8+ T cells from cultured PBMCs, obtained from culture after CMV antigen stimulation. The CDR3, as DNA: TGTGCCAGCAGTCCCTCGGGACAGGGGGCTGTTCAGCCCCAGCATTTT. As protein: CASSPSGQGAVQPQHF.